The 26 T cell receptor beta chains below were found in one sample sequenced in a study of T cell repertoires in cytomegalovirus infection. MiXCR was run by TCRdb on the reads, yielding one entry per CDR3 protein. The sample includes about 260,000 distinct CDR3 sequences, roughly 10% seen only once; the top ten take over 13%. The sequencing sample was made of PBMCs. The receptors originated from a human donor in good health (CMV status not recorded). Some clones in this sample may be carry-over from other donors' samples.

This clonotype was detected many times. This sequence joins TRBV27 and TRBJ1-5; D is possibly TRBD1 (5 bases). In germline, CDR1 is MNHEY, CDR2 SMNVEV (reference sequence). The CDR3 is 13 residues long. Trimming pared 9 bases from V and 3 bases from J, leaving 12 bases between. The CDR3, as DNA: TGTGCCAGTGCGACAGTCTTCAATCAGCCCCAGCATTTT. This codes for CASATVFNQPQHF.

At least ten counts were recorded for this clonotype. This sequence joins TRBV7-2 and TRBJ2-4, with 8 nucleotides matching TRBD1. V lost 5 bases, J lost 0 bases, and 9 bases stayed unmatched. Germline CDR1 and CDR2: SGHTA and FQGNSA. CDR3 length equals 17 residues. The CDR3 coding sequence is TGTGCCAGCAGCCACGGGACAGGTTGGATAGCCAAAAACATTCAGTACTTC. Amino acid sequence: CASSHGTGWIAKNIQYF. Full variable domain (remainder filled in from reference TRBV7-2 and TRBJ2-4): GAGVSQSPSNKVTEKGKDVELRCDPISGHTALYWYRQSLGQGLEFLIYFQGNSAPDKSGLPSDRFSAERTGGSVSTLTIQRTQQEDSAVYLCASSHGTGWIAKNIQYFGAGTRLSVL.

In this sample, this clonotype turned up many times. The chain has TRBV7-2 and TRBJ2-4, with TRBD2 matching 7 bases. Germline assignment: CDR1 SGHTA and CDR2 FQGNSA. J gave up 1 base and V 0 bases, and 6 bases lay outside the gene matches. The CDR3 runs to 17 residues. The CDR3 reads CASSLAAGVTAKNIQYF. CDR3 coding DNA: TGTGCCAGCAGCTTAGCTGCGGGGGTTACCGCCAAAAACATTCAGTACTTC.

This clonotype occurred many times. The rearrangement links TRBV5-6 to TRBJ1-1; D uncertain. Trimming took off 4 bases at V and 3 bases at J, with 13 bases between the two ends. This CDR3 has 14 residues. Germline V gene data show CDR1 as SGHDT and CDR2 as YYEEEE. CDR3 loop: CASSPRGGYTEAFF. As DNA, the CDR3 is TGTGCCAGCAGCCCCAGAGGTGGCTACACTGAAGCTTTCTTT.

This clonotype was counted many times. The rearrangement links TRBV7-2 to TRBJ2-7, with 9 bases aligning to TRBD1. Germline-derived CDR1 and CDR2 are SGHTA and FQGNSA. The CDR3 is 15 amino acids. The J segment lost 4 bases and the V segment lost 2 bases, leaving 6 bases of the junction unmatched. CDR3 protein: CASSLSRDRAYEQYF. The CDR3 bases are TGTGCCAGCAGCTTATCCCGGGACAGGGCGTACGAGCAGTACTTC.

There are many counts of this clonotype. The rearrangement uses TRBV5-1 and TRBJ1-2, with D hard to call. The CDR3 length is 14 residues. Trimming pared 0 bases from V and 3 bases from J, leaving 9 bases between. CDR1 SGHRS and CDR2 YFSETQ come from the germline V gene. The CDR3 sequence is CASSLDPVYYGYTF. DNA of the CDR3: TGCGCCAGCAGCTTGGATCCGGTCTACTATGGCTACACCTTC.

The chain is built from TRBV20-1 and TRBJ2-7; either TRBD1 or TRBD2 may supply D (5 bases each). Germline CDR1 and CDR2: DFQATT and SNEGSKA (reference sequence). The CDR3 length is 15 residues. V lost 1 base and J lost 1, with 14 bases in between. DNA for the CDR3: TGCAGTGCTAGAGTTCCGGGATCAGGGTCCTACGAGCAGTACTTC. It yields the protein CSARVPGSGSYEQYF.

This clonotype was counted many times. The V call is TRBV7-2, the J call TRBJ1-4; D is perhaps TRBD1 (6 bases). Looked up from germline, CDR1 is SGHTA and CDR2 is FQGNSA. Trimming removed 6 bases at V and 7 bases at J, with 12 bases between. The CDR3 totals 13 residues. In nucleotides, the CDR3 is TGTGCCAGCAGGGAAGGACAGTTTGAAAAACTGTTTTTT. It encodes CASREGQFEKLFF.

The chain employs TRBV18 and TRBJ2-5; 10 bases agree with TRBD1. Trimming removed 1 base from V and 2 bases from J; junction bases left unmatched: 10. This CDR3 has 18 residues. Germline-derived CDR1 and CDR2 are KGHSH and LQKENI. In nucleotides, the CDR3 is TGTGCCAGCTCACCACGACAGGGGGCGCCCGGGATTCAAGAGACCCAGTACTTC. It is translated as CASSPRQGAPGIQETQYF.

The genes are TRBV10-1 and TRBJ1-1; D ambiguous. Trimming cost V 2 bases and J 2 bases, with 6 bases left between them. The germline CDR1 and CDR2 sequences are WNHNN and SYGVQD (reference sequence). The CDR3 covers 13 residues. The CDR3 bases are TGCGCCAGCAGTGAGGAAGGAAACACTGAAGCTTTCTTT. Translation gives CASSEEGNTEAFF.

This clonotype has ten or more counts. The chain employs TRBV7-8 and TRBJ2-5; D gene unclear. CDR3 length: 12 residues. Germline V gene data show CDR1 as SGHVS and CDR2 as FQNEAQ. The ends were cut back, 1 base at V and 6 bases at J, with 6 bases in the middle. DNA of the CDR3: TGTGCCAGCAGCTTAGGTTGGAAGACCCAGTACTTC. It translates to CASSLGWKTQYF.

This clonotype has at least ten counts. The chain joins TRBV20-1 to TRBJ1-2; D is unresolved. CDR1 is DFQATT and CDR2 is SNEGSKA in the germline V gene (reference sequence). Trimming removed 0 bases at V and 1 base at J, with 6 bases between. The CDR3 totals 13 residues. For the CDR3, the DNA is TGCAGTGCTAGAGAGGGATTTAACTATGGCTACACCTTC. Protein product: CSAREGFNYGYTF.

This clonotype was recorded a few times. J is TRBJ2-7 and V is TRBV29-1; possibly TRBD1 or TRBD2 for D (5 bases each). The germline V gene encodes CDR1 SQVTM and CDR2 ANQGSEA. The CDR3 consists of 13 residues. V gave up 1 base and J gave up 0 bases, with 7 bases separating them. CDR3 region: CSVEGDGSYEQYF. The CDR3 nucleotides are TGCAGCGTTGAAGGGGACGGCTCCTACGAGCAGTACTTC.

This clonotype was seen repeatedly, ten times or more. The V call is TRBV7-2, the J call TRBJ2-1; D might be TRBD2 (6 bases). The CDR3 contains 13 residues. In germline, CDR1 is SGHTA, CDR2 FQGNSA. V shed 2 bases and J shed 9 bases, with 11 bases lying between them. This CDR3 is CASSLTEGFEQFF. For the CDR3, the DNA is TGTGCCAGCAGCTTAACGGAGGGTTTTGAGCAGTTCTTC.

This clonotype was found many times. V and J are TRBV7-2 and TRBJ2-3, with D unclear. Trimming left V 5 bases short and J 5 bases short, with 14 bases between. Germline CDR1 is SGHTA and CDR2 is FQGNSA. CDR3 length equals 14 residues. The DNA for the CDR3 is TGTGCCAGCAGCCTTTTTCGTGGAGTAGATACGCAGTATTTT. The encoded protein is CASSLFRGVDTQYF. The full variable domain, rest sourced from reference TRBV7-2 and TRBJ2-3, is GAGVSQSPSNKVTEKGKDVELRCDPISGHTALYWYRQSLGQGLEFLIYFQGNSAPDKSGLPSDRFSAERTGGSVSTLTIQRTQQEDSAVYLCASSLFRGVDTQYFGPGTRLTVL.

This clonotype occurred many times. The chain is built from TRBV19 and TRBJ2-1; the match to TRBD1 covers 7 bases. CDR1 LNHDA and CDR2 SQIVND come from the germline V gene (reference sequence). The CDR3 has 14 amino acids. The junction had 8 bases not matched to a gene; V was cut back by 10 bases and J by 2 bases. The CDR3 DNA reads as TGTGCCACCCTCGGACAGGAGACCTACAATGAGCAGTTCTTC. This encodes CATLGQETYNEQFF.

This clonotype was counted a few times. V and J are TRBV4-1 and TRBJ2-3; D possibly corresponds to TRBD1 (6 bases). The germline V gene encodes CDR1 MGHRA and CDR2 YSYEKL. The CDR3 is 15 amino acids. Trimming stripped 0 bases from V and 3 bases from J, with 10 bases between. The CDR3 loop is CASSQDGRGTDTQYF. As DNA, the CDR3 is TGCGCCAGCAGCCAAGATGGCAGGGGTACAGATACGCAGTATTTT.

The V call is TRBV20-1, the J call TRBJ1-2, with a possible D match to TRBD1 (5 bases). The CDR3 totals 15 residues. The germline V and J ends were trimmed by 6 bases and 2 bases, with 19 bases remaining between them. Germline CDR1 and CDR2: DFQATT and SNEGSKA (reference sequence). The CDR3 here is CSAPLRGTSNYGYTF. The CDR3 nucleotides read TGCAGTGCACCTTTGAGAGGGACCTCCAACTATGGCTACACCTTC.

This clonotype came up many times. The rearrangement uses TRBV6-1 and TRBJ1-5; D is perhaps TRBD1 (5 bases). The germline V gene has CDR1 MNHNS and CDR2 SASEGT. Trimming took 4 bases from V and 4 from J, leaving 17 bases between them. The CDR3 is made up of 16 amino acids. CDR3 bases: TGTGCCAGCAGTGGGCGGGACGGAACATTAAATCAGCCCCAGCATTTT. Residues: CASSGRDGTLNQPQHF.

This clonotype was seen repeatedly, ten times or more. The V gene is TRBV27, the J gene TRBJ2-2; D not resolved. Between the trimmed V and J ends, which lost 4 bases and 2 bases, there was a span of 11 bases. Per the germline V gene, CDR1 is MNHEY and CDR2 is SMNVEV (reference sequence). This CDR3 has 15 amino acids. The CDR3 nucleotides are TGTGCCAGCAGTTCGTTGACATTCAACACCGGGGAGCTGTTTTTT. Translated: CASSSLTFNTGELFF.

This clonotype was seen more than once but under ten times. This chain uses TRBV5-6 with TRBJ1-1; D is unresolved. This CDR3 spans 16 amino acids. The V gene's germline CDR1 is SGHDT and CDR2 YYEEEE. The V end lost 4 bases, the J end lost 4 bases, and 20 bases lay between the germline ends. CDR3 protein: CASSTEQLSYGTEAFF. The CDR3 nucleotides are TGTGCCAGCAGCACCGAGCAGCTGAGTTACGGCACTGAAGCTTTCTTT.

This clonotype was counted at least ten times. The chain uses TRBV7-2 and TRBJ1-2, with D maybe TRBD1 (5 bases). CDR1 SGHTA and CDR2 FQGNSA come from the germline V gene. Trimming left V 6 bases short and J 5 bases short, with 25 bases between. The length of the CDR3 is 17 residues. The CDR3 spells CASREGTIEGKLYGYTF. In DNA form, the CDR3 reads TGTGCCAGCAGGGAGGGGACCATAGAAGGGAAATTATATGGCTACACCTTC. The whole variable domain, filled in from reference TRBV7-2 and TRBJ1-2, reads GAGVSQSPSNKVTEKGKDVELRCDPISGHTALYWYRQSLGQGLEFLIYFQGNSAPDKSGLPSDRFSAERTGGSVSTLTIQRTQQEDSAVYLCASREGTIEGKLYGYTFGSGTRLTVV.

This clonotype has just a few counts. The gene calls are TRBV18 and TRBJ1-5, with unresolved D. Per the germline V gene, CDR1 is KGHSH and CDR2 is LQKENI. CDR3 size: 14 residues. V lost 6 bases to trimming and J lost 3 bases, with 12 bases between them. The CDR3 loop is CASSPASLNQPQHF. The CDR3 DNA sequence: TGTGCCAGCTCTCCCGCCTCACTCAATCAGCCCCAGCATTTT.

The chain combines TRBV18 with TRBJ1-1; maybe TRBD1 (6 bases). There are 14 residues in the CDR3. Trimming removed 3 bases from V and 4 bases from J, with 12 bases in between. Germline-derived CDR1 and CDR2 are KGHSH and LQKENI. This CDR3 reads CASSPFGGATEAFF. In DNA form, the CDR3 reads TGTGCCAGCTCACCGTTTGGGGGGGCCACTGAAGCTTTCTTT.

The sample holds many counts of this clonotype. The chain recombines TRBV12-3 or TRBV12-4 with TRBJ2-1; 11 nucleotides line up with TRBD1. V trimming: 6 bases; J trimming: 7 bases; junction bases outside the gene matches: 8. CDR3 length: 15 residues. The CDR3 bases are TGTGCCAGCAGCCGCGGACAGGGGGCTCGGAATGAGCAGTTCTTC. Amino acid sequence: CASSRGQGARNEQFF.

This chain joins TRBV30 and TRBJ1-2; D is uncertain. The CDR3 length is 12 residues. Deletions cut 2 bases from V and 7 bases from J, with 11 bases between. CDR1 and CDR2 (germline): GTSNPN, SVGIG (reference sequence). In nucleotides, the CDR3 is TGTGCCTGGAGTTTGAGCGCCATTGGCTACACCTTC. Protein product: CAWSLSAIGYTF.